These 14 T cell receptor beta chains were sequenced from one sample in a study of regulatory T cells in long-lasting Graves disease. With iRepertoire HTBI primers and Arm-PCR of CDR3 regions, TCR beta libraries were built. TCRdb reprocessed the multiplex PCR reads with MiXCR, giving one entry per CDR3 protein. Of hundreds of thousands of distinct CDR3 sequences in the sample, around 21% were seen once. Time point noted: persistent/refractory GD, antithyroid drugs over 5 years with positive TRAb. RNA extracted from PBMCs served as the sequencing template. The sequences come from peripheral blood mononuclear cells (PBMCs), collected when the disease was refractory, from a patient treated with antithyroid drugs. Receptors were obtained from a female donor with Graves disease.

V usage is TRBV19 and J usage is TRBJ1-3, with TRBD1 identical over 7 bases. The ends lost 3 bases at V and 11 bases at J; junction bases unmatched: 7. There are 13 residues in the CDR3. From germline, CDR1 is LNHDA and CDR2 SQIVND (reference sequence). The CDR3 loop is CASSIPGQTPIYF. The CDR3 DNA reads TGTGCCAGTAGTATCCCGGGACAGACCCCCATATATTTT.

This clonotype has at least ten counts. The V gene is TRBV7-2, the J gene TRBJ2-7, with D unresolved. The CDR3 runs to 15 residues. Looked up from germline, CDR1 is SGHTA and CDR2 is FQGNSA. Deletions cut 1 base from V and 2 bases from J, with 12 bases between. The CDR3 nucleotides are TGTGCCAGCAGCTTAGTCTCAACAGCCACCTACGAGCAGTACTTC. It is translated as CASSLVSTATYEQYF.

This clonotype was seen at least ten times. This chain connects TRBV28 to TRBJ1-2; D is ambiguous. The CDR3 has 13 amino acids. With 8 bases removed from V and 4 bases from J, the gap between germline ends came to 14 bases. Germline assignment: CDR1 MDHEN and CDR2 SYDVKM. CDR3 protein: CASSEPFTYGYTF. The CDR3 DNA follows: TGTGCCAGCTCGGAACCCTTCACCTATGGCTACACCTTC.

This clonotype was detected only a few times. The J gene is TRBJ2-7, the V gene TRBV9; tentatively, D is TRBD1 or TRBD2 (5 bases each). This CDR3 contains 12 residues. Germline CDR1 SGDLS, CDR2 YYNGEE. V lost 4 bases, J lost 6 bases, and 11 bases lay in between. The chain's CDR3 is CASSPEGSEQYF. Here the CDR3 DNA reads TGTGCCAGCAGCCCCGAGGGGAGCGAGCAGTACTTC.

This clonotype occurred many times. The rearrangement joins TRBV28 to TRBJ1-2; 8 bases align to TRBD1. The trim removed 6 bases at V and 4 bases at J, leaving 10 bases unmatched. The CDR3 has 15 residues. The germline V gene encodes CDR1 MDHEN and CDR2 SYDVKM. The CDR3 coding sequence is TGTGCCAGCAGCTTACAGGGACAGGCATTCTATGGCTACACCTTC. This codes for CASSLQGQAFYGYTF.

The V call is TRBV11-2, the J call TRBJ2-7; tentatively, D is TRBD1 (6 bases). The CDR3 totals 14 residues. Germline CDR1 SGHAT, CDR2 FQNNGV. The V end was cut by 4 bases, the J end by 2 bases, with 12 bases between. The CDR3 DNA reads TGTGCCAGCAGCTCAGACAGGTACCCCTACGAGCAGTACTTC. This codes for CASSSDRYPYEQYF.

This clonotype was detected once. The gene calls are TRBV13 and TRBJ2-7, with D unclear. The CDR3 extends over 13 amino acids. The V end lost 5 bases, the J end lost 1 base, and 9 bases lay between the germline ends. In germline, CDR1 is PRHDT, CDR2 FYEKMQ (reference sequence). CDR3 residues: CASSQETSYEQYF. DNA for the CDR3: TGTGCCAGCAGCCAAGAAACATCCTACGAGCAGTACTTC. Combining the CDR3 with reference TRBV13 and TRBJ2-7 gives the whole variable domain AAGVIQSPRHLIKEKRETATLKCYPIPRHDTVYWYQQGPGQDPQFLISFYEKMQSDKGSIPDRFSAQQFSDYHSELNMSSLELGDSALYFCASSQETSYEQYFGPGTRLTVT.

Turning to this clonotype: A read error may be the cause here, since a much bigger clone is one base away. This chain links TRBV12-3 or TRBV12-4 with TRBJ2-2; 11 bases are shared with TRBD2. The CDR3 spans 15 residues. CDR3 bases: TGTGCCAGCAGCTATAGCGGGAGGGCCACCGGGGAGCCGTTTTTT. This encodes CASSYSGRATGEPFF.

The sample holds many counts of this clonotype. The chain recombines TRBV6-1 with TRBJ2-7; 7 nucleotides agree with TRBD1. Germline-derived CDR1 and CDR2 are MNHNS and SASEGT. The length of the CDR3 is 14 residues. The trim removed 6 bases at V and 0 bases at J, leaving 5 bases unmatched. As DNA, the CDR3 is TGTGCCAGCAGGGCCAGGGGGAGCTCCTACGAGCAGTACTTC. Translating it yields CASRARGSSYEQYF.

This clonotype was counted a few times. The rearrangement links TRBV11-3 to TRBJ2-2, with a weak D call TRBD1 (5 bases). CDR1 is SGHNT, CDR2 YENEEA, per germline. The CDR3 has 14 amino acids. V dropped 5 bases and J dropped 8 bases, with 15 bases sitting between them. In DNA form, the CDR3 reads TGTGCCAGCAGCCGTGAAGGGGCCAGGGGGGAGCTGTTTTTT. Translated: CASSREGARGELFF.

This clonotype appeared a few times. The chain has TRBV28 and TRBJ1-5; possible D gene TRBD1, 6 bases. CDR1 and CDR2 from the germline V gene are MDHEN and SYDVKM. The CDR3 runs to 12 residues. Between the trimmed V and J ends, which lost 6 bases and 14 bases, there was a span of 17 bases. The CDR3 reads CASRLRGHQEHF. The CDR3 nucleotides read TGTGCCAGCAGACTTAGGGGACACCAGGAGCATTTT.

J is TRBJ2-3 and V is TRBV10-3, with 12 bases matching TRBD1. The germline CDR1 and CDR2 sequences are ENHRY and SYGVKD. This CDR3 is 15 amino acids long. V lost 2 bases and J lost 8; bases outside the gene matches: 5. The CDR3 sequence is CAISEKGQGAGTQYF. CDR3 nucleotide sequence: TGTGCCATCAGTGAGAAGGGACAGGGGGCAGGTACGCAGTATTTT.

A few counts support this clonotype. The chain joins TRBV19 to TRBJ2-3, with 7 bases lining up with TRBD2. The germline gives CDR1 LNHDA, CDR2 SQIVND (reference sequence). This CDR3 comprises 15 residues. The J segment lost 5 bases and the V segment lost 5 bases, leaving 10 bases of the junction unmatched. CDR3 DNA sequence: TGTGCCAGTAGTCATTTCGGGGCTAGCGGAGATACGCAGTATTTT. Translation: CASSHFGASGDTQYF. Combining the CDR3 with reference TRBV19 and TRBJ2-3 gives the whole variable domain DGGITQSPKYLFRKEGQNVTLSCEQNLNHDAMYWYRQDPGQGLRLIYYSQIVNDFQKGDIAEGYSVSREKKESFPLTVTSAQKNPTAFYLCASSHFGASGDTQYFGPGTRLTVL.

The V and J genes are TRBV7-9 and TRBJ1-5, with 7 bases identical to TRBD1. CDR1 SEHNR and CDR2 FQNEAQ come from the germline V gene (reference sequence). The length of the CDR3 is 16 residues. Trimming cost V 6 bases and J 4 bases; bases outside gene matches: 12. For the CDR3, the DNA is TGTGCCAGCAGAGACGGAGGACAGGCGTTTAATCAGCCCCAGCATTTT. Protein sequence: CASRDGGQAFNQPQHF.